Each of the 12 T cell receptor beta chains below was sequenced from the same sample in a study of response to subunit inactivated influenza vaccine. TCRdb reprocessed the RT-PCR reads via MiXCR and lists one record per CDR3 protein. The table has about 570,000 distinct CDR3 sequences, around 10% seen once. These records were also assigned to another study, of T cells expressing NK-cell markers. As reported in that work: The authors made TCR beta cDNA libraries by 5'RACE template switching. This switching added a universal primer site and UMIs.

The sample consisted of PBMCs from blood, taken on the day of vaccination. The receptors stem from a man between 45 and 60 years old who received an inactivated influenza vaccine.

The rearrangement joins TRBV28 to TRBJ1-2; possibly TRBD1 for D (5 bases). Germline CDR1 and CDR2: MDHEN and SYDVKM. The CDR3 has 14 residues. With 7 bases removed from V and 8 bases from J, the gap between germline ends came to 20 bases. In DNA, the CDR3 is TGTGCCAGCATCGGGGGACCGGTTATGTGGGGCTACACCTTC. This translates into CASIGGPVMWGYTF.

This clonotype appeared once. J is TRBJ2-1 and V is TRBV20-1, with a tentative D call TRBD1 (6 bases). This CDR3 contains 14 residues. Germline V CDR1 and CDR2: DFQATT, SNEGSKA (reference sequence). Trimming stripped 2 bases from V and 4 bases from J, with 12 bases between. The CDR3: CSARLDSYYNEQFF. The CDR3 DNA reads TGCAGTGCTAGATTGGACAGTTATTACAATGAGCAGTTCTTC.

The CDR3 reads CAINPTGKNGEQYF. CDR3 bases: TGTGCCATCAACCCGACAGGGAAGAATGGCGAGCAGTACTTC. The V call is TRBV10-3, the J call TRBJ2-7, with 7 bases that match TRBD1. The V gene's germline CDR1 is ENHRY and CDR2 SYGVKD. J gave up 6 bases and V 7 bases, and 12 bases lay outside the gene matches. This CDR3 contains 14 residues.

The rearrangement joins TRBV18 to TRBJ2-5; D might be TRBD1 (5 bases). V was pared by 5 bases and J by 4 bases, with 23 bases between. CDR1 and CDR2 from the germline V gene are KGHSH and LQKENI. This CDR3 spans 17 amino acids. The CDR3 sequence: CASSSLFGRVKGETQYF. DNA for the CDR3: TGTGCCAGCTCATCCCTCTTTGGCAGGGTGAAGGGAGAGACCCAGTACTTC.

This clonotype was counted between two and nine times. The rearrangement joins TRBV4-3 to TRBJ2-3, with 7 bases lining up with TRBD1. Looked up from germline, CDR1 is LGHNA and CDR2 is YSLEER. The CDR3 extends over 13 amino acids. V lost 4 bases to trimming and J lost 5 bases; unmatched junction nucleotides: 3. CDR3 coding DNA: TGCGCCAGCAGCCCTCGGACAGGAGATACGCAGTATTTT. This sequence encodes CASSPRTGDTQYF.

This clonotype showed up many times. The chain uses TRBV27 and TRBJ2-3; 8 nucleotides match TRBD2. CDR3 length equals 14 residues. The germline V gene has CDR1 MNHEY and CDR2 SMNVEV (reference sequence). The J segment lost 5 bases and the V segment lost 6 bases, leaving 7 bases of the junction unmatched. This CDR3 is CASSPGTRGDTQYF. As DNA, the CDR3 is TGTGCCAGCAGCCCTGGGACTAGGGGAGATACGCAGTATTTT.

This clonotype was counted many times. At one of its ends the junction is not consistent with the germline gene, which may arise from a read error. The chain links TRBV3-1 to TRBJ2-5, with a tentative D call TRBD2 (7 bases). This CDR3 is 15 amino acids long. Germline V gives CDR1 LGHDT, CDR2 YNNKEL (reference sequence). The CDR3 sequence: CASSQVKGGGETQYF. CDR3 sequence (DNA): TGTGCCAGCAGTCAAGTCAAGGGAGGGGGGGAGACCCAGTACTTC.

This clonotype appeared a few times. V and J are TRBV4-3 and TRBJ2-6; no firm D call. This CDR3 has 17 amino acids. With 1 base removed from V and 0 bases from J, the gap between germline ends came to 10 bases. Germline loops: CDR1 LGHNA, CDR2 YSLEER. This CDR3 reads CASSQGRPDSGANVLTF. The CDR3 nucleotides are TGCGCCAGCAGCCAAGGTCGGCCCGACTCTGGGGCCAACGTCCTGACTTTC.

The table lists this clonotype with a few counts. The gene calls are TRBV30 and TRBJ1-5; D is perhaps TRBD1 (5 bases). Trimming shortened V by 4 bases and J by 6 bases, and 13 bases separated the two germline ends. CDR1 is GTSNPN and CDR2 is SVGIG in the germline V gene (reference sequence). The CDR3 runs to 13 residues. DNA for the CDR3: TGTGCCTGGAACTTCCCGGGGGGTCAGCCCCAGCATTTT. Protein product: CAWNFPGGQPQHF.

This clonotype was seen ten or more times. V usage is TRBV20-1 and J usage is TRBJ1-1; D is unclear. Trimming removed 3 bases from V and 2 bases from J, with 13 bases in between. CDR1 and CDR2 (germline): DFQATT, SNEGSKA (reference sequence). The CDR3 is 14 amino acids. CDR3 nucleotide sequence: TGCAGTGCTAGTAGCGCCAGCTTTAACACTGAAGCTTTCTTT. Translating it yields CSASSASFNTEAFF.

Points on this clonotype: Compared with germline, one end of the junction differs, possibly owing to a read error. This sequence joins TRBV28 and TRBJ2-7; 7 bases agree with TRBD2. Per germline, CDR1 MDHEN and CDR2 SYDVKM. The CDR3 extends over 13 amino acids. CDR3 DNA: TGTGCCAGCAGTTTACCCACCGGGACTATCTCAAACTTC. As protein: CASSLPTGTISNF.

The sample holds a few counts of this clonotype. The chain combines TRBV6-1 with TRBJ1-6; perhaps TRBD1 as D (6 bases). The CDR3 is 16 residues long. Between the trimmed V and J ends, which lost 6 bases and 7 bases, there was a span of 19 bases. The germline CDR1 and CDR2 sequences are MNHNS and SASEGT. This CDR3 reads CASSPPGGGRNSPLHF. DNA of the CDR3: TGTGCCAGCAGCCCCCCCGGTGGGGGCCGAAATTCACCCCTCCACTTT.